Listed below are T cell receptor beta chains from one sample, sequenced in a study of PD-L1 blockade in urothelial cancer. Libraries were prepared by immunoSEQ multiplex PCR; TCRdb keeps only in-frame clonotypes and omits some of them. The data hold roughly 26,000 clones, with approximately 90% observed a single time. Sequences were derived from PBMCs, sampled around atezolizumab (anti-PD-L1) treatment. Receptor source: a man aged 45-65 years with urothelial cancer. Both conserved end residues are part of each CDR3. The order of the fields is V gene, J gene, clone size, D gene, CDR3 protein, CDR3 DNA. The D gene is left open where the match is weak. Some rows mark clone size as missing; the rest say once, few, many or name a class of expanded clone.

V: TRBV5-1
J: TRBJ2-7
size: .
D: TRBD1
CDR3: CASSTTPGQGTYEQYF
DNA: TGCGCCAGCAGCACCACACCGGGACAGGGAACCTACGAGCAGTACTTC

V: TRBV7-9
J: TRBJ2-1
size: .
D: .
CDR3: CASSYGSRAQRSYNEQFF
DNA: TGTGCCAGCAGCTACGGTAGCAGGGCCCAGAGGTCCTACAATGAGCAGTTCTTC

V: TRBV5-1
J: TRBJ2-7
size: .
D: TRBD2
CDR3: CASSLGASGLSYEQYF
DNA: TGCGCCAGCAGCTTGGGGGCTAGCGGACTCTCCTACGAGCAGTACTTC

V: TRBV9
J: TRBJ2-5
size: .
D: TRBD2
CDR3: CASSAGLAGGGQETQYF
DNA: TGTGCCAGCAGCGCCGGATTAGCGGGAGGAGGACAAGAGACCCAGTACTTC

V: TRBV11-2
J: TRBJ2-2
size: .
D: .
CDR3: CASSLDARTGELFF
DNA: TGTGCCAGCAGCTTAGATGCCAGGACCGGGGAGCTGTTTTTT

V: TRBV7-8
J: TRBJ2-3
size: .
D: .
CDR3: CASSLMRTDTQYF
DNA: TGTGCCAGCAGCTTGATGAGGACAGATACGCAGTATTTT

V: TRBV2
J: TRBJ1-1
size: .
D: TRBD1
CDR3: CASRPRTGVGTEAFF
DNA: TGTGCCAGCAGGCCCCGCACAGGGGTCGGCACTGAAGCTTTCTTT

V: TRBV28
J: TRBJ2-3
size: .
D: TRBD2
CDR3: CASSGGLAGVGFGTDTQYF
DNA: TGTGCCAGCAGTGGGGGACTAGCGGGAGTAGGTTTCGGCACAGATACGCAGTATTTT

V: TRBV2
J: TRBJ1-2
size: .
D: .
CDR3: CASTLASLTGWGYTF
DNA: TGTGCCAGCACCCTAGCCTCTTTAACAGGGTGGGGCTACACCTTC

V: TRBV27
J: TRBJ2-5
size: .
D: .
CDR3: CASSLQGVRSGETQYF
DNA: TGTGCCAGCAGTTTGCAGGGCGTCAGATCTGGAGAGACCCAGTACTTC

V: TRBV18
J: TRBJ2-5
size: few
D: TRBD2
CDR3: CASSPLAGEQETQYF
DNA: TGTGCCAGCTCACCGTTAGCGGGAGAACAAGAGACCCAGTACTTC